What follows are 24 T cell receptor beta chains derived from one specimen sequenced in a study of post-analysis software for immune sequencing data (dated by TCRdb to the mid-2010s). Broad study findings and their caveats: Roughly 5 TRBV segments, including TRBV5-6, TRBV5-1 and TRBV20-1, were significantly more frequent in patients than controls.

Libraries were constructed by PCR. Sequencer: Illumina HiSeq 2500. To reduce PCR and sequencing biases, unique molecular identifiers were incorporated into the TCR beta cDNA libraries. TCRdb reprocessed the public reads (quality trimming at Q25 with fastp, clone calling with MiXCR) and kept in-frame beta chains. Rows are unified per CDR3 protein, each entry keeping the most common DNA and genes. Recorded for this sample are about 540,000 distinct CDR3 sequences; around a third of them occurred a single time. The top ten hold 6% of the sample. These TCRs are of unknown antigen specificity. The sequenced sample consisted of blood. The origin of the receptors is a girl between 2 and 17 years old with multiple sclerosis.

J is TRBJ2-5 and V is TRBV12-3 or TRBV12-4, with D possibly being TRBD1 (5 bases). CDR3 length: 16 amino acids. V lost 3 bases to trimming and J lost 4 bases, with 18 bases between them. CDR3 residues: CASSFQVGPKGETQYF. The CDR3 DNA sequence: TGTGCCAGCAGTTTTCAGGTGGGGCCGAAGGGAGAGACCCAGTACTTC.

The J gene is TRBJ2-7, the V gene TRBV20-1; 10 bases line up with TRBD2. Germline V gives CDR1 DFQATT, CDR2 SNEGSKA (reference sequence). With 2 bases clipped from V and 5 bases from J, the junction kept 6 bases outside the gene matches. The CDR3 runs to 14 residues. CDR3 in amino acids: CSARQRGGVHEQYF. DNA of the CDR3: TGCAGTGCTAGACAGCGGGGGGGCGTCCACGAGCAGTACTTC.

This chain joins TRBV5-8 and TRBJ2-1; 8 nucleotides align to TRBD2. The V and J ends lost 1 base and 2 bases, in that order; junction bases with no gene match: 5. CDR3 length: 16 amino acids. The V gene's germline CDR1 is SGHTS and CDR2 YDEGEE. CDR3 bases: TGTGCCAGCAGCTTGATCCCGGGGGGGCCCTACAATGAGCAGTTCTTC. Residues: CASSLIPGGPYNEQFF.

This chain links TRBV6-1 with TRBJ2-1; 9 positions match TRBD2. The germline gives CDR1 MNHNS, CDR2 SASEGT. The CDR3 loop spans 14 amino acids. After removal of 5 bases from V and 5 bases from J, the junction contained 4 bases not matched to a gene. The CDR3 DNA reads as TGTGCCAGCAGTTTAGCGGGGGCCCACAATGAGCAGTTCTTC. It codes for CASSLAGAHNEQFF.

This clonotype has only one observation. With a much larger clone just one base away, this may be a read error. The chain carries TRBV29-1 and TRBJ2-1; either TRBD1 or TRBD2 may fit D (6 bases each). The CDR3 contains 12 residues. Germline V CDR1 and CDR2: SQVTM, ANQGSEA. With 6 bases removed from V and 12 bases from J, the gap between germline ends came to 18 bases. The CDR3 bases are TGCAGCGTCGGAGGGCAGGGGTGGTTGCAGTTCTTC. Its protein is CSVGGQGWLQFF.

This clonotype was observed a few times. The J gene is TRBJ2-6, the V gene TRBV3-1; D is unresolved. The CDR3 extends over 16 amino acids. The germline V gene has CDR1 LGHDT and CDR2 YNNKEL (reference sequence). Trimming pared 2 bases from V and 0 bases from J, leaving 8 bases between. CDR3: CASSQQVPSGANVLTF. The CDR3 bases are TGTGCCAGCAGCCAACAGGTCCCCTCTGGGGCCAACGTCCTGACTTTC.

The rearrangement links TRBV29-1 to TRBJ1-5; tentatively, D is TRBD1 (5 bases). The CDR3 is 14 amino acids. Trimming pared 5 bases from V and 0 bases from J, leaving 11 bases between. Per the germline V gene, CDR1 is SQVTM and CDR2 is ANQGSEA. The CDR3 sequence: CSVCAGNSNQPQHF. CDR3 DNA sequence: TGCAGCGTTTGCGCAGGGAATAGCAATCAGCCCCAGCATTTT.

The gene calls are TRBV4-1 and TRBJ1-2; a possible D gene is TRBD1 (6 bases). Germline lookup yields CDR1 MGHRA and CDR2 YSYEKL. Trimming removed 1 base from V and 4 bases from J, with 13 bases in between. The CDR3 runs to 15 residues. CDR3 in DNA: TGCGCCAGCAGCCAAGGACAGGCCTACGCCTATGGCTACACCTTC. Its protein is CASSQGQAYAYGYTF.

J is TRBJ2-2 and V is TRBV9, with D tentatively TRBD1 or TRBD2 (7 bases each). The CDR3 totals 16 residues. Trimming took 4 bases from V and 5 from J, leaving 18 bases between them. Germline V lookup: CDR1 SGDLS, CDR2 YYNGEE. CDR3: CASSPGGGGETGELFF. In DNA form, the CDR3 reads TGTGCCAGCAGCCCAGGGGGAGGGGGAGAGACCGGGGAGCTGTTTTTT.

This clonotype was seen more than once but under ten times. The rearrangement joins TRBV20-1 to TRBJ2-7; 9 bases map to TRBD2. This CDR3 spans 14 amino acids. V lost 6 bases to trimming and J lost 2 bases; unmatched junction nucleotides: 8. Per the germline V gene, CDR1 is DFQATT and CDR2 is SNEGSKA (reference sequence). The CDR3 loop is CSAPSGGLTYEQYF. CDR3 sequence (DNA): TGCAGTGCGCCAAGCGGGGGGCTCACCTACGAGCAGTACTTC.

This clonotype was found once. V usage is TRBV20-1 and J usage is TRBJ2-1; unclear D gene. The CDR3 length is 17 residues. Per germline, CDR1 DFQATT and CDR2 SNEGSKA (reference sequence). Trimming left V 0 bases short and J 1 base short, with 16 bases between. Here the CDR3 DNA reads TGCAGTGCTAGAGATCCCCGACTGCTAGGTTCCTACAATGAGCAGTTCTTC. Protein sequence: CSARDPRLLGSYNEQFF.

The CDR3 protein is CSARQGINIQYF. In DNA form, the CDR3 reads TGCAGTGCTAGACAGGGGATAAACATTCAGTACTTC. J is TRBJ2-4 and V is TRBV20-1; the D gene is possibly TRBD1 (6 bases). The V and J ends lost 2 bases and 6 bases respectively, with 8 bases between them. The CDR3 is made up of 12 amino acids. Germline CDR1 DFQATT, CDR2 SNEGSKA (reference sequence).

The chain links TRBV5-1 to TRBJ2-4; tentative D call: TRBD1 (5 bases). Germline V gene lookup returns CDR1 SGHRS and CDR2 YFSETQ. The CDR3 covers 12 residues. Trimming took 1 base from V and 13 from J, leaving 12 bases between them. The CDR3 loop is CASSLYQGQQYF. CDR3 DNA: TGCGCCAGCAGCTTGTATCAGGGCCAGCAGTACTTC.

This rearrangement joins TRBV12-3 or TRBV12-4 to TRBJ1-1, with 7 bases lining up with TRBD1. Trimming at V came to 3 bases and at J to 7 bases, leaving 5 bases not matched to a gene. CDR3 length: 13 amino acids. The CDR3 protein is CASSFTGEGEAFF. The CDR3 DNA reads TGTGCCAGCAGTTTCACAGGGGAAGGTGAAGCTTTCTTT.

Of note for this clonotype: Since a much larger clone is just one base distant, this may be a read error. The chain links TRBV9 to TRBJ2-1, with 11 positions matching TRBD2. This CDR3 is built from 15 residues. With V trimmed by 3 bases and J by 3 bases, 2 bases remained unmatched. Germline V gene data show CDR1 as SGDLS and CDR2 as YYNGEE. The CDR3 region has the DNA TGTGCCAGCAGCGCTAGCGGGGGGCGCTACAATGAGCAGTTCTTC. It yields the protein CASSASGGRYNEQFF.

This clonotype was detected only a few times. The chain uses TRBV19 and TRBJ2-7; 7 bases are shared with TRBD1. V lost 4 bases to trimming and J lost 0 bases; unmatched junction nucleotides: 9. The CDR3 has 16 amino acids. Germline V gene data show CDR1 as LNHDA and CDR2 as SQIVND (reference sequence). The CDR3 region is CASSTRQGTVSYEQYF. The CDR3 DNA is TGTGCCAGTAGTACTCGACAGGGTACCGTCTCCTACGAGCAGTACTTC. The variable domain in full, with the rest retrieved from reference TRBV19 and TRBJ2-7, is DGGITQSPKYLFRKEGQNVTLSCEQNLNHDAMYWYRQDPGQGLRLIYYSQIVNDFQKGDIAEGYSVSREKKESFPLTVTSAQKNPTAFYLCASSTRQGTVSYEQYFGPGTRLTVT.

CDR3 in DNA: TGCAGCGTTGCGGGACAGGGATGGGGGAACACTGAAGCTTTCTTT. It encodes CSVAGQGWGNTEAFF. The chain has TRBV29-1 and TRBJ1-1; 9 nucleotides match TRBD1. From germline, CDR1 is SQVTM and CDR2 ANQGSEA. This CDR3 has 15 amino acids. With V trimmed by 4 bases and J by 1 base, 7 bases remained unmatched.

The chain is built from TRBV10-3 and TRBJ2-2; TRBD2 is a possible D gene (6 bases). The CDR3 extends over 14 amino acids. CDR1 is ENHRY and CDR2 is SYGVKD in the germline V gene. The V and J ends lost 5 bases and 5 bases respectively, with 12 bases between them. In nucleotides, the CDR3 is TGTGCCATCAGTTTTGACCGGGGGACCGGGGAGCTGTTTTTT. Translation: CAISFDRGTGELFF.

About this clonotype itself: The CDR3 does not end in the conserved phenylalanine or tryptophan, so this is likely a read error. V and J are TRBV20-1 and TRBJ2-2; no definite D call. The V end lost 1 base, the J end lost 10 bases, and 13 bases lay between the germline ends. This CDR3 is built from 13 residues. CDR1 and CDR2 (germline): DFQATT, SNEGSKA (reference sequence). The CDR3 sequence: CSARGPTVAELFC. Written as DNA, the CDR3 is TGCAGTGCTAGAGGCCCCACAGTAGCGGAGCTGTTTTGT.

The chain combines TRBV6-4 with TRBJ2-7; D gene ambiguous. Trimming shortened V by 8 bases and J by 0 bases, and 11 bases separated the two germline ends. Germline lookup yields CDR1 MRHNA and CDR2 SNTAGT. This CDR3 has 13 residues. The CDR3 DNA reads as TGTGCCAGCGAAAGGCAGGCCTCCTACGAGCAGTACTTC. Translation: CASERQASYEQYF.

V is TRBV7-9 and J is TRBJ1-5; 7 bases map to TRBD1. V shed 5 bases and J 6 bases; nucleotides not matched to a gene: 10. Looked up from germline, CDR1 is SEHNR and CDR2 is FQNEAQ (reference sequence). This CDR3 spans 15 amino acids. This chain's CDR3 is CASSPKGAQGQPQHF. The CDR3 nucleotides read TGTGCCAGCAGCCCGAAGGGGGCGCAGGGTCAGCCCCAGCATTTT.

In its sample, this clonotype was seen a few times. This chain connects TRBV20-1 to TRBJ2-3; no definite D call. The V and J ends lost 3 bases and 5 bases respectively, with 9 bases between them. The CDR3 sequence is 12 residues long. Germline values: CDR1 DFQATT, CDR2 SNEGSKA (reference sequence). CDR3 nucleotides: TGCAGTGCTAGTCTACTGGGAGATACGCAGTATTTT. It is translated as CSASLLGDTQYF.

The gene calls are TRBV24-1 and TRBJ2-1; D may be TRBD2 (5 bases). The V and J ends lost 0 bases and 0 bases respectively, with 8 bases between them. Germline loops: CDR1 KGHDR, CDR2 SFDVKD. The CDR3 consists of 16 residues. The CDR3 reads CATSDLRGSSYNEQFF. The CDR3 DNA reads TGTGCCACCAGTGATTTGCGGGGAAGCTCCTACAATGAGCAGTTCTTC.

The chain couples TRBV9 to TRBJ2-5; D ambiguous. Matching the DNA end better, TRBJ2-7 makes the J call doubtful. The CDR3 length is 13 residues. The germline gives CDR1 SGDLS, CDR2 YYNGEE. The chain's CDR3 is CASSVSPTYEQYF. CDR3 bases: TGTGCCAGCAGCGTAAGTCCCACCTACGAGCAGTACTTC.